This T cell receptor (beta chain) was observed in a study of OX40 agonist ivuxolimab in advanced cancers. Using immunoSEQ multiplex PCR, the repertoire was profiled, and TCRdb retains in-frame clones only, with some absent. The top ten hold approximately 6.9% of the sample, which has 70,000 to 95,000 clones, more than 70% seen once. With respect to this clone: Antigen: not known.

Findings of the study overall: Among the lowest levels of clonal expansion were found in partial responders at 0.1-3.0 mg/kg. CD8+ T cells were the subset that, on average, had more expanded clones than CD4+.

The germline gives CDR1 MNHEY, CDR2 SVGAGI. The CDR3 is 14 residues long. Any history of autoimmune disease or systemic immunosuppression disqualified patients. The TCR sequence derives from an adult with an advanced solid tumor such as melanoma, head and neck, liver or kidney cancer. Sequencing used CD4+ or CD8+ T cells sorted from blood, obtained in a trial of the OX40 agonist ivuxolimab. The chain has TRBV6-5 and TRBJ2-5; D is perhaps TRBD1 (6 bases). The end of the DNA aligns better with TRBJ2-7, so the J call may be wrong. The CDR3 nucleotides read TGTGCCAGCAGATACCGGGACATCTCCTACGAGCAGTACTTC. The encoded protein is CASRYRDISYEQYF.